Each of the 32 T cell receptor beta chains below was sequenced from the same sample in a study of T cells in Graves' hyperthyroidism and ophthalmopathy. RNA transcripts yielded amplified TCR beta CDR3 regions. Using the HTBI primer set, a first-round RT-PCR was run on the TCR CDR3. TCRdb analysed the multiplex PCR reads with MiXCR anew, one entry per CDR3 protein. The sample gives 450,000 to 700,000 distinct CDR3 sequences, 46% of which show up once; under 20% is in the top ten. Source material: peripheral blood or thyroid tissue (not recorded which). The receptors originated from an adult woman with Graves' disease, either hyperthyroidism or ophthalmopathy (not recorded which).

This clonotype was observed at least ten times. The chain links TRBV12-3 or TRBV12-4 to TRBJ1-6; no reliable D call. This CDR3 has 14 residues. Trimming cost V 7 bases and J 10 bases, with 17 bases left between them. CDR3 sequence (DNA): TGTGCCAGCACCACGACCCAGTATCGGTCACCCCTCCACTTT. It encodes CASTTTQYRSPLHF.

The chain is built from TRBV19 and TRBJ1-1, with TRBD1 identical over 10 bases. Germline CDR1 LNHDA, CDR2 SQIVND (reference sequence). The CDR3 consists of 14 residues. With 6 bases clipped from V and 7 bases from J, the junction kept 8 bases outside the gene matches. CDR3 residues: CASRTTGGEGEAFF. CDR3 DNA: TGTGCCAGTAGGACGACAGGGGGCGAGGGTGAAGCTTTCTTT.

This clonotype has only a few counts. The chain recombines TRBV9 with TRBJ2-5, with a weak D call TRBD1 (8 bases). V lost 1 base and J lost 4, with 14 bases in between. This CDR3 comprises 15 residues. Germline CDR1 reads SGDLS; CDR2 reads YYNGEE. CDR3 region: CASSVLTGGGETQYF. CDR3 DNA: TGTGCCAGCAGCGTACTTACAGGGGGGGGAGAGACCCAGTACTTC.

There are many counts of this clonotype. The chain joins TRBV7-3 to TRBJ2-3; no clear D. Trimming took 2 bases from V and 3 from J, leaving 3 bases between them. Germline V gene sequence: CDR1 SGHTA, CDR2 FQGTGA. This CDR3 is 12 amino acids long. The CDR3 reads CASSLGTDTQYF. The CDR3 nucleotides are TGTGCCAGCAGCTTAGGGACAGATACGCAGTATTTT.

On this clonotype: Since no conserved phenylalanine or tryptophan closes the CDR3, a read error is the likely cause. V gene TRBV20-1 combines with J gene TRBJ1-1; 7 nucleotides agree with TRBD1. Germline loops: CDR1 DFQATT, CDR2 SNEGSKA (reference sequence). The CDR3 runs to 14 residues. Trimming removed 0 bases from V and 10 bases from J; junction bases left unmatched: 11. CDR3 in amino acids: CSARDERQGSGAFL. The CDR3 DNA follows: TGCAGTGCTAGAGACGAACGACAGGGCTCAGGAGCTTTCCTT.

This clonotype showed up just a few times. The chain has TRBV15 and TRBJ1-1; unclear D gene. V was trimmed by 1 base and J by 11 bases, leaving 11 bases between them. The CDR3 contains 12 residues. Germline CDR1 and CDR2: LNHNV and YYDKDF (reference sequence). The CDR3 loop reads CATSRVGAVAFF. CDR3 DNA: TGTGCCACCAGCAGAGTGGGAGCAGTGGCTTTCTTT.

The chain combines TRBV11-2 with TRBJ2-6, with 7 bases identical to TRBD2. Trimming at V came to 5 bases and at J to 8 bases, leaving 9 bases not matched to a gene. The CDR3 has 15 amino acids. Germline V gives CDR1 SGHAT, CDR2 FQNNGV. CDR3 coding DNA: TGTGCCAGCAGCCAAAGCTTCGGGGGGACCAACGTCCTGACTTTC. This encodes CASSQSFGGTNVLTF.

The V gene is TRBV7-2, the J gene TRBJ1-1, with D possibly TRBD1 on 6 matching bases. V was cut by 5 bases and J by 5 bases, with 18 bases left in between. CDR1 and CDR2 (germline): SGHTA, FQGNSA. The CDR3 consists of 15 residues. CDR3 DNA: TGTGCCAGCAGCCTAAGGAGCGGGACAAGAACTGAAGCTTTCTTT. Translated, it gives CASSLRSGTRTEAFF.

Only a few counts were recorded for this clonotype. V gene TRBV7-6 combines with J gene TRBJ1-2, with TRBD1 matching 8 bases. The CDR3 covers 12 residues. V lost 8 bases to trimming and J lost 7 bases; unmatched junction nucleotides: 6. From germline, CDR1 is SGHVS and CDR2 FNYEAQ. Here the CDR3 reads CASPGTGSGYTF. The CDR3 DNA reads TGTGCCAGCCCCGGGACAGGAAGTGGCTACACCTTC.

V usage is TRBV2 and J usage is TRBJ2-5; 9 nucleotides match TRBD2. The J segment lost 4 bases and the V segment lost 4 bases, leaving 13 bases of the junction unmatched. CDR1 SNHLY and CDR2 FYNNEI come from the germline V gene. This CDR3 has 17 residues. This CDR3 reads CASSVGVAGDGGETQYF. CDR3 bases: TGTGCCAGCAGTGTCGGGGTAGCGGGAGATGGGGGAGAGACCCAGTACTTC.

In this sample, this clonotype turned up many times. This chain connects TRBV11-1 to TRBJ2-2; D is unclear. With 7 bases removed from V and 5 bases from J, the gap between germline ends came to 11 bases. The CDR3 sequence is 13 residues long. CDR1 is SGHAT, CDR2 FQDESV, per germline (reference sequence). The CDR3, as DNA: TGTGCCAGCAAAACAGTTAGTACCGGGGAGCTGTTTTTT. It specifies CASKTVSTGELFF.

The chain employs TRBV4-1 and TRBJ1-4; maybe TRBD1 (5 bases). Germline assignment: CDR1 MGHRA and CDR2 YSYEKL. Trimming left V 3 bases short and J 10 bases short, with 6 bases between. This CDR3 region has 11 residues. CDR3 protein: CASSQRGKLFF. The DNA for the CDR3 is TGCGCCAGCAGCCAGAGGGGAAAACTGTTTTTT.

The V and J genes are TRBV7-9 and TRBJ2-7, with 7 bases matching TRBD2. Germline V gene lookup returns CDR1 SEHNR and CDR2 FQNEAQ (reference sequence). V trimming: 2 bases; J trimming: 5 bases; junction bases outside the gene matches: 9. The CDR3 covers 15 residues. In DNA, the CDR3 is TGTGCCAGCAGCTTAAGCGGGGCCCGGACTAACGAGCAGTACTTC. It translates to CASSLSGARTNEQYF.

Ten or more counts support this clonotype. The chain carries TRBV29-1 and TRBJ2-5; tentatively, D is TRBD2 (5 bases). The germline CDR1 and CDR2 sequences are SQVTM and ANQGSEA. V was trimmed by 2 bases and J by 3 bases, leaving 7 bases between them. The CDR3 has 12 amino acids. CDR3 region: CSVEHGEETQYF. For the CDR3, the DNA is TGCAGCGTTGAACACGGGGAAGAGACCCAGTACTTC.

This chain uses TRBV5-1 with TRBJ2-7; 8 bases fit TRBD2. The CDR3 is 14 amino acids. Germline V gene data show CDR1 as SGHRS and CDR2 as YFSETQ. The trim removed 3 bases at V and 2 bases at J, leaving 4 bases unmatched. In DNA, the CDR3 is TGCGCCAGCAGCTACAGCGGGAGCGCCTACGAGCAGTACTTC. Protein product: CASSYSGSAYEQYF.

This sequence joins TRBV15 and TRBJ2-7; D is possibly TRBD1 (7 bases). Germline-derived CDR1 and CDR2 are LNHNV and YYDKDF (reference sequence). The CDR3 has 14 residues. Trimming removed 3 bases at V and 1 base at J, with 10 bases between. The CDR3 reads CATSRAGGSYEQYF. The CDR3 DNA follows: TGTGCCACCAGCAGGGCAGGGGGGTCCTACGAGCAGTACTTC.

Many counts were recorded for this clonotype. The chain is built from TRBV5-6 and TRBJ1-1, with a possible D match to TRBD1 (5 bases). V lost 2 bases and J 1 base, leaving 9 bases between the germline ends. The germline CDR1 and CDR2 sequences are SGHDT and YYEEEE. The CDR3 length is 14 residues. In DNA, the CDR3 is TGTGCCAGCAGCTTATATGGGGGGAACACTGAAGCTTTCTTT. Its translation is CASSLYGGNTEAFF.

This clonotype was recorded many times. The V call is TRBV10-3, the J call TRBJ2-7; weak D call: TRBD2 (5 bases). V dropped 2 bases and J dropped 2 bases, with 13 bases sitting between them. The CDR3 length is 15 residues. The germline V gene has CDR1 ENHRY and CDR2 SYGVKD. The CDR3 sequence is CAISELSGPTYEQYF. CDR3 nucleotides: TGTGCCATCAGTGAGCTCAGCGGCCCCACCTACGAGCAGTACTTC.

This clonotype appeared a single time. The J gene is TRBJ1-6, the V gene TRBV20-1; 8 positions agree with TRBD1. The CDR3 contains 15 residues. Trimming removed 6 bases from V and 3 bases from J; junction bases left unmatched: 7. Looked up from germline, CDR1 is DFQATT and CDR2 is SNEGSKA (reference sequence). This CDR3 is CSATQGGDYNSPLHF. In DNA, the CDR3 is TGCAGTGCCACACAGGGGGGAGACTATAATTCACCCCTCCACTTT.

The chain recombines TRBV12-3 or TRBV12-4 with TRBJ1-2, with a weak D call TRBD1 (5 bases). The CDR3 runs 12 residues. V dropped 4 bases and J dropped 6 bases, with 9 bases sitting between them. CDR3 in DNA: TGTGCCAGCAGTTGGCCGGGACATGGCTACACCTTC. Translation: CASSWPGHGYTF.

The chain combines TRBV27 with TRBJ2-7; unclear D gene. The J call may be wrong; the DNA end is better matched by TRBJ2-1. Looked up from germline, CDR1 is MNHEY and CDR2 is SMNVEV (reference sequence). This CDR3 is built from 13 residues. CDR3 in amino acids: CASSLSDLYEQFF. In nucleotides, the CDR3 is TGTGCCAGCAGTTTATCGGACCTATACGAGCAGTTCTTC.

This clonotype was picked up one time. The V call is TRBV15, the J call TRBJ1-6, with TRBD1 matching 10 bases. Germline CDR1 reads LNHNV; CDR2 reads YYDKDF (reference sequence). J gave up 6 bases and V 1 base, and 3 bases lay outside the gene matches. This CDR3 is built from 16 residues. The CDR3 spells CATSRGDRGRNSPLHF. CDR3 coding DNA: TGTGCCACCAGCAGAGGGGACAGGGGACGTAATTCACCCCTCCACTTT.

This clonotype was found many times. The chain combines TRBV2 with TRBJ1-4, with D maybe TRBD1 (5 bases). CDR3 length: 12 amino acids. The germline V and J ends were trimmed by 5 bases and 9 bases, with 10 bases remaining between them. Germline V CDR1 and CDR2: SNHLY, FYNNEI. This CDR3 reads CASSTPGKKLFF. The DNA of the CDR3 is TGTGCCAGCAGTACCCCAGGGAAAAAACTGTTTTTT.

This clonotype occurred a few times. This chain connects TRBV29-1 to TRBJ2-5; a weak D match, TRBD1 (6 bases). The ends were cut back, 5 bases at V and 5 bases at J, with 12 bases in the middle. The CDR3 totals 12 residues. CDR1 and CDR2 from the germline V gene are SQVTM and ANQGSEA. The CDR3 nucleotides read TGCAGCGTTCCACAGGGAAGGGAGACCCAGTACTTC. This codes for CSVPQGRETQYF. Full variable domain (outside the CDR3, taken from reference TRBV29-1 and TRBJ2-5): SAVISQKPSRDICQRGTSLTIQCQVDSQVTMMFWYRQQPGQSLTLIATANQGSEATYESGFVIDKFPISRPNLTFSTLTVSNMSPEDSSIYLCSVPQGRETQYFGPGTRLLVL.

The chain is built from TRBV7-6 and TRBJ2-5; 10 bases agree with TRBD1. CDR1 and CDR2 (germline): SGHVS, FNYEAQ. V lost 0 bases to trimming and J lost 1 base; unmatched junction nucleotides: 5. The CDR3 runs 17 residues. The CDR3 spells CASSLALDRGSQETQYF. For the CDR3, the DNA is TGTGCCAGCAGCTTAGCCCTGGACAGGGGGTCCCAAGAGACCCAGTACTTC.

For the CDR3, the DNA is TGCGCCAGCAGTAAGGACCGCCCGCCTAGGAATTCACCCCTCCACTTT. Protein product: CASSKDRPPRNSPLHF. The rearrangement links TRBV10-1 to TRBJ1-6; D not certain. In germline, CDR1 is WNHNN, CDR2 SYGVQD (reference sequence). CDR3 length: 16 amino acids. The V gene lost 5 bases and the J gene lost 7 bases, with 18 bases spanning the gap.

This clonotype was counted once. The CDR3 region has the DNA TGCAGTGCTAGAGGCGGGGGCGGGCAAGCCAAGACCGGGGAGCTGTTTTTT. The encoded protein is CSARGGGGQAKTGELFF. V gene TRBV20-1 combines with J gene TRBJ2-2; a weak D match, TRBD2 (7 bases). V shed 1 base and J shed 5 bases, with 20 bases lying between them. This CDR3 has 17 amino acids. CDR1 and CDR2 from the germline V gene are DFQATT and SNEGSKA (reference sequence).

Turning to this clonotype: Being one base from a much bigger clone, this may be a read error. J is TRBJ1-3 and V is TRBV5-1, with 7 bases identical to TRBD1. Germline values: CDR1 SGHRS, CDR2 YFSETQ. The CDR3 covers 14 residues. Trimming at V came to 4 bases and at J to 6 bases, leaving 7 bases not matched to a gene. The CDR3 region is CASSVGQRANTIYF. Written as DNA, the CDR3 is TGCGCCAGCAGCGTGGGACAGAGGGCAAACACCATATATTTT.

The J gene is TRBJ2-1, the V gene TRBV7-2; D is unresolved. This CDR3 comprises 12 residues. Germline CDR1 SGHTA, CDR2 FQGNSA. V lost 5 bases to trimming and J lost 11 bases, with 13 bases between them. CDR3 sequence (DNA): TGTGCCAGCAGCCCCGGGTCCCATAAGCAGTTCTTC. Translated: CASSPGSHKQFF. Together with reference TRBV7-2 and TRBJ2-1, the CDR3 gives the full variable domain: GAGVSQSPSNKVTEKGKDVELRCDPISGHTALYWYRQSLGQGLEFLIYFQGNSAPDKSGLPSDRFSAERTGGSVSTLTIQRTQQEDSAVYLCASSPGSHKQFFGPGTRLTVL.

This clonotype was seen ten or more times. The CDR3: CASNLGPGGDDGYTF. In DNA, the CDR3 is TGTGCCAGCAACCTCGGTCCAGGGGGTGATGATGGCTACACCTTC. The chain combines TRBV7-9 with TRBJ1-2; 7 nucleotides match TRBD1. With 7 bases clipped from V and 6 bases from J, the junction kept 14 bases outside the gene matches. The germline gives CDR1 SEHNR, CDR2 FQNEAQ (reference sequence). CDR3 size: 15 residues.

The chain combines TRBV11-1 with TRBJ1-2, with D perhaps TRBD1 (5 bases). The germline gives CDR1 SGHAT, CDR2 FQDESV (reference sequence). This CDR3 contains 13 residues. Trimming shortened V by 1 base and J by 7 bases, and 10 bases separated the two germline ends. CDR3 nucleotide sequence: TGTGCCAGCAGCTTAGAGGATGGGGCTGGCTACACCTTC. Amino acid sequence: CASSLEDGAGYTF.

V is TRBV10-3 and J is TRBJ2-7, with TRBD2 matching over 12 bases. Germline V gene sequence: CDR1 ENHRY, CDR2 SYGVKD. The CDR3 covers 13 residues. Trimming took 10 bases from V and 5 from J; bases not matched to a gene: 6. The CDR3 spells CASLAGGPNEQYF. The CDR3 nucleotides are TGTGCCAGTCTAGCGGGAGGGCCCAACGAGCAGTACTTC.